This TCR beta chain was recorded in a study of identical twins. The CDR3 is 12 residues long. Germline CDR1 reads MDHEN; CDR2 reads SYDVKM. Trimming pared 6 bases from V and 0 bases from J, leaving 3 bases between. TCRdb redid the calling of the 5' RACE reads with MiXCR, one entry per CDR3 protein. The profile covers 240,000 or so distinct CDR3 sequences, with 12% appearing a single time and approximately 4% taken by the ten largest. Study observations and caveats: The more abundant beta clonotypes in cord blood had fewer insertions, and memory repertoires did not show this. For out-of-frame alpha sequences shared by twins, low generation probability was in excess.

This clonotype was counted between two and nine times. Its antigen is unidentified. This sample was also put to use in a study of yellow fever vaccine responses in identical twins.

Sample: memory (CD45RO+) T cells sorted from blood. The receptor was isolated from a woman aged 18-35 years in good health. This rearrangement joins TRBV28 to TRBJ2-1, with D hard to call. The CDR3 loop is CASRSSYNEQFF. The CDR3 DNA is TGTGCCAGCAGGTCCTCCTACAATGAGCAGTTCTTC.